Listed here are 18 T cell receptor beta chains from one sample, sequenced in a study of T cell responses to AZD1222 COVID-19 vaccine. Sequencing used immunoSEQ multiplex PCR; TCRdb keeps in-frame clones, though not all of them. The data contain roughly 93,000 clones, about 92% of them singletons. Specimen: peripheral blood, collected 28 days after the second AZD1222 dose. The origin of the receptors is an adult who received the AZD1222 COVID-19 vaccine.

V gene TRBV19 combines with J gene TRBJ2-2; a weak D match, TRBD1 (6 bases). Germline CDR1 reads LNHDA; CDR2 reads SQIVND (reference sequence). This CDR3 region has 20 residues. Trimming took 3 bases from V and 6 from J, leaving 29 bases between them. The CDR3, as DNA: TGTGCCAGTAGTATCCGCGGCCACGTAGACAGGACAACATGGGCCGGGGAGCTGTTTTTT. This encodes CASSIRGHVDRTTWAGELFF.

The chain uses TRBV7-9 and TRBJ1-2, with 10 bases lining up with TRBD1. The CDR3 runs to 15 residues. J was trimmed by 2 bases and V by 6 bases; bases with no gene match: 6. The germline CDR1 and CDR2 sequences are SEHNR and FQNEAQ (reference sequence). CDR3 coding DNA: TGTGCCAGCAGGGTTGGGACAGGGGCCAACTATGGCTACACCTTC. Translated: CASRVGTGANYGYTF.

This chain links TRBV7-2 with TRBJ2-5; 8 nucleotides match TRBD2. The CDR3 runs to 15 residues. The ends lost 0 bases at V and 2 bases at J; junction bases unmatched: 2. Germline V CDR1 and CDR2: SGHTA, FQGNSA. The CDR3 loop is CASSLARGAQETQYF. The CDR3 nucleotides are TGTGCCAGCAGCTTAGCGCGGGGGGCTCAAGAGACCCAGTACTTC.

V gene TRBV28 combines with J gene TRBJ1-2; D is unresolved. V was pared by 8 bases and J by 4 bases, with 11 bases between. The CDR3 runs to 12 residues. The germline gives CDR1 MDHEN, CDR2 SYDVKM. CDR3 sequence (DNA): TGTGCCAGCGCTTCGGGGTCCTATGGCTACACCTTC. It is translated as CASASGSYGYTF.

The rearrangement links TRBV12-3 or TRBV12-4 to TRBJ1-4; a weak D match, TRBD1 (5 bases). Trimming removed 3 bases from V and 4 bases from J, with 6 bases in between. The CDR3 contains 13 residues. The CDR3 reads CASSLTDNEKLFF. In DNA form, the CDR3 reads TGTGCCAGCAGTTTGACAGATAATGAAAAACTGTTTTTT.

The chain employs TRBV29-1 and TRBJ1-2, with TRBD1 as a possible D gene (5 bases). Between the trimmed V and J ends, which lost 3 bases and 4 bases, there was a span of 9 bases. Germline loops: CDR1 SQVTM, CDR2 ANQGSEA. CDR3 size: 12 residues. The CDR3 DNA sequence: TGCAGCGTTGACAATCAGGGCTATGGCTACACCTTC. Amino acid sequence: CSVDNQGYGYTF. Full variable domain (rest looked up from reference TRBV29-1 and TRBJ1-2): SAVISQKPSRDICQRGTSLTIQCQVDSQVTMMFWYRQQPGQSLTLIATANQGSEATYESGFVIDKFPISRPNLTFSTLTVSNMSPEDSSIYLCSVDNQGYGYTFGSGTRLTVV.

A few counts support this clone. V and J are TRBV27 and TRBJ2-1; D gene ambiguous. Germline V gene sequence: CDR1 MNHEY, CDR2 SMNVEV (reference sequence). The CDR3 is 14 residues long. V was clipped by 7 bases and J by 3 bases, with 13 bases between them. CDR3 sequence: CASTSDGYYNEQFF. CDR3 coding DNA: TGTGCCAGCACCTCGGACGGATACTACAATGAGCAGTTCTTC.

A remark on this clone: The junction shows a germline mismatch at one end, possibly a read error. The chain uses TRBV5-1 and TRBJ1-6; no clear D gene. The CDR3 is 14 residues long. CDR1 and CDR2 (germline): SGHRS, YFSETQ. The chain's CDR3 is CASNLDEGNSPLHF. The CDR3 nucleotides are TGCGCCAGCAACTTGGACGAGGGTAATTCACCCCTCCACTTT.

This clone was found a few times. V gene TRBV27 combines with J gene TRBJ1-2; D possibly corresponds to TRBD1 (5 bases). The CDR3 contains 14 residues. V was pared by 8 bases and J by 4 bases, with 17 bases between. Looked up from germline, CDR1 is MNHEY and CDR2 is SMNVEV (reference sequence). CDR3: CASHRDGLSYGYTF. The CDR3 DNA follows: TGTGCCAGCCATCGGGACGGATTAAGCTATGGCTACACCTTC.

As for this clone: The identical CDR3 is also encoded by other nucleotide sequences in the sample. The genes are TRBV7-2 and TRBJ1-3; 10 nucleotides match TRBD1. Unmatched junction bases numbered 3, after V lost 0 bases and J lost 4 bases. The germline V gene encodes CDR1 SGHTA and CDR2 FQGNSA. The CDR3 length is 16 residues. The CDR3 nucleotides are TGTGCCAGCAGCTTAGCCGGGACAGGGGTCGGAAACACCATATATTTT. This sequence encodes CASSLAGTGVGNTIYF.

The rearrangement joins TRBV27 to TRBJ2-2; D may be TRBD1 (6 bases). Germline assignment: CDR1 MNHEY and CDR2 SMNVEV (reference sequence). Deletions cut 4 bases from V and 6 bases from J, with 6 bases between. The CDR3 runs to 12 residues. This CDR3 is CASSWGPGELFF. The CDR3 nucleotides read TGTGCCAGCAGTTGGGGGCCCGGGGAGCTGTTTTTT.

The V and J genes are TRBV3-1 (or the pseudogene TRBV3-2) and TRBJ2-2; 7 positions match TRBD1. This CDR3 spans 14 amino acids. Per the germline V gene, CDR1 is LGHDT and CDR2 is YNNKEL (reference sequence). V lost 6 bases, J lost 3 bases, and 4 bases stayed unmatched. Here the CDR3 reads CASSSTGDTGELFF. The CDR3 DNA is TGTGCCAGCAGTTCCACAGGGGACACCGGGGAGCTGTTTTTT.

The rearrangement joins TRBV2 to TRBJ2-1, with D unclear. CDR1 SNHLY and CDR2 FYNNEI come from the germline V gene. Trimming took 8 bases from V and 15 from J, leaving 29 bases between them. CDR3 length: 15 residues. CDR3 protein: CASPITEQPSPVRFF. CDR3 DNA sequence: TGTGCCAGCCCCATCACGGAACAACCATCCCCGGTGAGGTTCTTC.

The genes are TRBV28 and TRBJ2-7; 10 bases align to TRBD1. Per germline, CDR1 MDHEN and CDR2 SYDVKM. CDR3 length: 16 amino acids. The V and J ends lost 2 bases and 3 bases, in that order; junction bases with no gene match: 7. In nucleotides, the CDR3 is TGTGCCAGCAGTTTAGATCGGACAGGGGGTTACTACGAGCAGTACTTC. This translates into CASSLDRTGGYYEQYF.

The genes are TRBV4-1 and TRBJ1-5; maybe TRBD1 (5 bases). Per germline, CDR1 MGHRA and CDR2 YSYEKL. The CDR3 spans 16 residues. V lost 2 bases to trimming and J lost 0 bases, with 11 bases between them. This CDR3 is CASSQYPGSSNQPQHF. CDR3 sequence (DNA): TGCGCCAGCAGCCAATACCCAGGGTCTAGCAATCAGCCCCAGCATTTT.

The rearrangement uses TRBV5-3 and TRBJ1-2; 7 bases map to TRBD1. TRBV5-3 falls under the ORF class, with uncertain function. The trim removed 1 base at V and 7 bases at J, leaving 16 bases unmatched. CDR3 size: 17 residues. The CDR3 bases are TGTGCCAGAAGCTTGAGGGAGACTGCAGGGGGGGACTGTGGCTACACCTTC. This codes for CARSLRETAGGDCGYTF.

V and J are TRBV9 and TRBJ1-5; D is unclear. Deletions cut 0 bases from V and 0 bases from J, with 4 bases between. The CDR3 loop spans 14 amino acids. Germline assignment: CDR1 SGDLS and CDR2 YYNGEE. The CDR3 loop reads CASSVDSSNQPQHF. In DNA form, the CDR3 reads TGTGCCAGCAGCGTAGACAGTAGCAATCAGCCCCAGCATTTT.

V usage is TRBV7-3 and J usage is TRBJ2-1; 10 nucleotides agree with TRBD1. J gave up 7 bases and V 4 bases, and 10 bases lay outside the gene matches. Germline V CDR1 and CDR2: SGHTA, FQGTGA. This CDR3 spans 16 amino acids. The CDR3 bases are TGTGCCAGCAGCTCACCGGGACAGGGGTTGAGAAATGAGCAGTTCTTC. Translation gives CASSSPGQGLRNEQFF.